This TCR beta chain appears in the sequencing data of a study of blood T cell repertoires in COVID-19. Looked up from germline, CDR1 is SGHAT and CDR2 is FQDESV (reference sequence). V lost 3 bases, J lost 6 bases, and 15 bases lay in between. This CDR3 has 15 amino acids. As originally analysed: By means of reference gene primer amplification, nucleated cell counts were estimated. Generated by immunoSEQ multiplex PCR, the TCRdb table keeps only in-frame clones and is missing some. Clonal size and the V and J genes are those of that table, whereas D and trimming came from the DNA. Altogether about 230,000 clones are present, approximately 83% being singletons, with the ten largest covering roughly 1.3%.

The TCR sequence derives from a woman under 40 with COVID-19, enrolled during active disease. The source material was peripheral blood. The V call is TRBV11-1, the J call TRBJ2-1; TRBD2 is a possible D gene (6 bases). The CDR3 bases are TGTGCCAGCAGCTTCGGGACTCTGGATACCAATGAGCAGTTCTTC. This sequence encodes CASSFGTLDTNEQFF.